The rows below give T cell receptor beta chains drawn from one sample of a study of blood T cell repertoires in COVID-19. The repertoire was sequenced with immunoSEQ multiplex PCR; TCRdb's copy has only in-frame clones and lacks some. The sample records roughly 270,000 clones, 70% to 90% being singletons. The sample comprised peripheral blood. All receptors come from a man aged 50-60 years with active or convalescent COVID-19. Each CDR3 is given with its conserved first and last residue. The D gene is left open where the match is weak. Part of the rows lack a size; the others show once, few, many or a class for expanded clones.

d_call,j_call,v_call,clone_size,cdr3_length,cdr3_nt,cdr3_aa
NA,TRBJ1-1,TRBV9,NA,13,TGTGCCAGCAGCGCTGGCGGGCCGGCTGAAGCTTTCTTT,CASSAGGPAEAFF
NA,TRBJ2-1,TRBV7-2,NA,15,TGTGCCAGCAGCTTGCGGGGATCAGTTGGCAATGAGCAGTTCTTC,CASSLRGSVGNEQFF
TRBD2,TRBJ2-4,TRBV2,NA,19,TGTGCCAGCAGCCCCGACTCCGGACTAGCGGGCCGGGCCAAAAACATTCAGTACTTC,CASSPDSGLAGRAKNIQYF
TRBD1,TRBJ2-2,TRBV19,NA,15,TGTGCCAGTGGGACAGTTGACAGTCGCACCGGGGAGCTGTTTTTT,CASGTVDSRTGELFF
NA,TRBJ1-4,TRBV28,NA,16,TGTGCCAGCAGTCCGATTTACTTGCCAACTAATGAAAAACTGTTTTTT,CASSPIYLPTNEKLFF
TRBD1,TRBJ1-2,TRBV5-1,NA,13,TGCGCCAGCAGCCCAGACAGGGGATATGGCTACACCTTC,CASSPDRGYGYTF
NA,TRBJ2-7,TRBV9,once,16,TGTGCCAGCAGCGTAGGGCCCGCCGGGGGATCCTACGAGCAGTACTTC,CASSVGPAGGSYEQYF
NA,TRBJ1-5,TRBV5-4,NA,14,TGTGCCAGCAGCCGGGGAGGGGTAAATCAGCCCCAGCATTTT,CASSRGGVNQPQHF
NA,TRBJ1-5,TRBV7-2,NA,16,TGTGCCAGCAGCCGCTCCGTGGGGAGCAGGGAGGCGCCCCAGCATTTT,CASSRSVGSREAPQHF
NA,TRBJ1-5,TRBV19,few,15,TGTGCCAGTAGTATAGATAGTGAGGGGGACGAGCCCCAGCATTTT,CASSIDSEGDEPQHF
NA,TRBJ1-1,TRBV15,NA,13,TGTGCCACCAGCAGAGATAGGGGCACTGAAGCTTTCTTT,CATSRDRGTEAFF
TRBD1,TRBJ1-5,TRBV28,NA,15,TGTGCCAGCAGCTCAAACAGGGGGCCCAATCAGCCCCAGCATTTT,CASSSNRGPNQPQHF
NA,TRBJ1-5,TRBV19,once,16,TGTGCCAGTAGTATGAGGAGCCGACAGCACGATCAGCCCCAGCATTTT,CASSMRSRQHDQPQHF
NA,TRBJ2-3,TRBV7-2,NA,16,TGTGCCAGCAGCTTAGCCTGGACAAGGGGCACAGATACGCAGTATTTT,CASSLAWTRGTDTQYF
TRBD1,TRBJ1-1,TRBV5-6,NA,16,TGTGCCAGCAGCTTGGTAAGGACAGGGGTGGGCACTGAAGCTTTCTTT,CASSLVRTGVGTEAFF
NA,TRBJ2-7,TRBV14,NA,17,TGTGCCAGCAGCCAAGCCGGTTTATCTAGACAGAAACACGAGCAGTACTTC,CASSQAGLSRQKHEQYF
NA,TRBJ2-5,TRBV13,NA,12,TGTGCCAGCAGCTTAGGTGTCGGGACCCAGTACTTC,CASSLGVGTQYF
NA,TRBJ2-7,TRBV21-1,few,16,TGTGCCAGCAGCAAAGAGGGGACACGAGCCTCCTACGAGCAGTACTTC,CASSKEGTRASYEQYF
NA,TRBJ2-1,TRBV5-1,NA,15,TGCGCCAGCAGCCCGGCGGGCGGGGACTACAATGAGCAGTTCTTC,CASSPAGGDYNEQFF
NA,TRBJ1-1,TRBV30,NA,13,TGTGCCTGGTCGAGCGAGATGAACACTGAAGCTTTCTTT,CAWSSEMNTEAFF
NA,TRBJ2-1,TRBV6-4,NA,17,TGTGCCAGCAGTCATGAGCCGGGGGGCTCAAGTTACAATGAGCAGTTCTTC,CASSHEPGGSSYNEQFF
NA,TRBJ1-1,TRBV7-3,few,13,TGTGCCAGCAGCGCCCAGGGGAACACTGAAGCTTTCTTT,CASSAQGNTEAFF
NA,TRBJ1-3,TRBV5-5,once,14,TGTGCCAGCAGCTTGGGCGGGTCCGGAAACACCATATATTTT,CASSLGGSGNTIYF
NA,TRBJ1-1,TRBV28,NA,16,TGTGCCAGCAGCTCGCAATCAGGGCAGGGAAAGGGTGAAGCTTTCTTT,CASSSQSGQGKGEAFF